The clone carrying this T cell receptor (beta chain) was seen just once. Its cognate antigen is unknown. This entry belongs to a study of shared clonotypes between healthy human individuals. Study-wide results and limits: The expectation was that sequencing depth would affect clonotype sharing among donors. Clonotypes shared by all four donors outscored non-shared clonotypes in generation probability. What limited the represented genetic and exposure-history diversity was the small number of donors.

Several immunoSEQ plates held equal portions of the genomic DNA taken from each subset. Clones were read by immunoSEQ multiplex PCR, and TCRdb kept only the in-frame ones, dropping some. Here the sample spans roughly 2.5 million clones, just over 90% being singletons. This CDR3 spans 15 amino acids. CDR1 SGHDT and CDR2 YYEEEE come from the germline V gene. J was trimmed by 9 bases and V by 3 bases; bases with no gene match: 10. This TCR was recovered from a man between 18 and 29 years old in good health. The sequencing input was naive CD4+ T cells sorted from blood. The sample's subset: CD45RA+ positively selected. The V call is TRBV5-6, the J call TRBJ2-2; the match to TRBD2 covers 8 bases. The chain's CDR3 is CASSSTSGSTWELFF. The CDR3 bases are TGTGCCAGCAGCTCTACTAGCGGTTCAACCTGGGAGCTGTTTTTT.